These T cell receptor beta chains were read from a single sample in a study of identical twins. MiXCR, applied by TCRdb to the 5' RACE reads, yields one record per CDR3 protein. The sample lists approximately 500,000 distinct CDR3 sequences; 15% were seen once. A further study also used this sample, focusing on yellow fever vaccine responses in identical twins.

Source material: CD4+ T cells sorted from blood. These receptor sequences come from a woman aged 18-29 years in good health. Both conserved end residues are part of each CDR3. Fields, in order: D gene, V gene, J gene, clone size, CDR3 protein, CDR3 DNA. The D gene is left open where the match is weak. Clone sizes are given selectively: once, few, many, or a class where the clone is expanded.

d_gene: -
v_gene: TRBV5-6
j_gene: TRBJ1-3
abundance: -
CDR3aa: CASTHRRSGNTIYF
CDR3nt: TGTGCCAGTACCCATCGGCGCTCTGGAAACACCATATATTTT

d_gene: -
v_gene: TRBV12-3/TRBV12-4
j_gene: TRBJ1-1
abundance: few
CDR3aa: CASSFGVVNTEAFF
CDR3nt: TGTGCCAGCAGTTTTGGGGTAGTGAACACTGAAGCTTTCTTT

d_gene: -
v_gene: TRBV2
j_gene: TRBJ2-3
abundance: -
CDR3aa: CASRFLGGDTQYF
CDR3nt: TGTGCCAGCAGGTTTTTGGGGGGAGATACGCAGTATTTT

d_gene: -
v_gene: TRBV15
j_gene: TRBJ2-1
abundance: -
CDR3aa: CATSRRTVKSSYNEQFF
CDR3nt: TGTGCCACCAGCAGGCGGACAGTAAAGAGCTCCTACAATGAGCAGTTCTTC

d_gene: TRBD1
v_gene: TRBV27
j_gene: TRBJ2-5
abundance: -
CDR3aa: CASRLRTGQETQYF
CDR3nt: TGTGCCAGCAGACTACGGACAGGGCAAGAGACCCAGTACTTC

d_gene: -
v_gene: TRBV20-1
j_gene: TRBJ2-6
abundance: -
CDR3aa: CSAPHASGANVLTF
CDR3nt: TGCAGTGCTCCCCACGCCTCTGGGGCCAACGTCCTGACTTTC

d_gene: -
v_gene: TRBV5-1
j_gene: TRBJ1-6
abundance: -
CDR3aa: CASSAAGGSRSPLHF
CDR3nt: TGCGCCAGCAGCGCCGCGGGAGGAAGTCGGTCACCCCTCCACTTT

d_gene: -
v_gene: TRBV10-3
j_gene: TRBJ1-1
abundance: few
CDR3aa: CAISESAGMNTEAFF
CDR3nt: TGTGCCATCAGTGAGTCGGCAGGTATGAACACTGAAGCTTTCTTT

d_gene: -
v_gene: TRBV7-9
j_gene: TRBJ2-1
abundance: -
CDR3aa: CASSPLSRPQFF
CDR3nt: TGTGCCAGCAGCCCCTTGAGCCGGCCGCAGTTCTTC

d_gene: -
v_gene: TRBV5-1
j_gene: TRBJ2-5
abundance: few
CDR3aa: CASSFSSGETQYF
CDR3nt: TGCGCCAGCAGCTTCAGTTCGGGAGAGACCCAGTACTTC

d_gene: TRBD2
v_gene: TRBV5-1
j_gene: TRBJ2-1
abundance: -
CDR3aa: CASSSLAGGSEQFF
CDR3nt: TGCGCCAGCAGCTCGCTAGCGGGAGGGAGTGAGCAGTTCTTC